Detailed here is one T cell receptor (beta chain). What it recognizes is unknown. Reprocessing the 5' RACE reads, TCRdb reports a single entry for every CDR3 protein and omits DNA. The sample totals about 260,000 distinct CDR3 sequences. The data are from a study of T cells expressing NK-cell markers. Findings of the study overall: Four donors showed these clonotypes also leading the CD3+CD56-NKG2C+ fraction. Dominant NKG2C+ clonotypes in six donors made up about 1.0-7.0% of CD8+ T cells.

Germline V gene lookup returns CDR1 MDHEN and CDR2 SYDVKM. There are 14 residues in the CDR3. The sample comprised blood T cells: a sorted CD56 or NKG2C T cell subset, CD4+ or CD8+ T cells, or bulk PBMC T cells (not recorded which). This TCR was recovered from a young man in good health. V is TRBV28 and J is TRBJ2-7; the D call from TCRdb, TRBD2, cannot be confirmed without DNA. Here the CDR3 reads CASITPRVPYEQYF.